Following are 23 T cell receptor beta chains from one sample sequenced in a study of Ad26.COV2.S vaccination and SARS-CoV-2 variants. Profiling relied on immunoSEQ multiplex PCR, and the TCRdb table lists in-frame clones only, not all of them. Among approximately 410,000 clones listed, around 87% were seen once. The treatment: about 20 received Ad26.COV2.S at low or high dose, single or two shots; several received placebo; per-sample allocation not given. Material that was analyzed had been drawn on day 63 after the first vaccine or placebo injection. This material consisted of peripheral blood, taken in a trial of Ad26.COV2.S vaccine versus placebo. The source of these receptors is a person between 18 and 65 years old who received the Ad26.COV2.S COVID-19 vaccine or a placebo.

CDR3 DNA sequence: TGTGCCTGGAGCACCACGGTTGCGGGGGGAGAGGTTACGCAGTATTTT. Amino acid sequence: CAWSTTVAGGEVTQYF. The chain recombines TRBV30 with TRBJ2-3; 8 nucleotides agree with TRBD2. CDR3 size: 16 residues. In germline, CDR1 is GTSNPN, CDR2 SVGIG (reference sequence). J lost 8 bases, V lost 3 bases, and 16 bases had no gene match.

The chain combines TRBV2 with TRBJ1-3; TRBD1 matches 8 bases. The CDR3 is made up of 16 amino acids. CDR1 and CDR2 (germline): SNHLY, FYNNEI. V shed 6 bases and J 0 bases; nucleotides not matched to a gene: 7. CDR3 sequence: CASRRDRRDSGNTIYF. In DNA form, the CDR3 reads TGTGCCAGCAGGCGGGACAGGAGGGACTCTGGAAACACCATATATTTT.

The chain combines TRBV28 with TRBJ1-1; 7 bases fit TRBD1. The CDR3 spans 12 residues. CDR1 and CDR2 from the germline V gene are MDHEN and SYDVKM. V was pared by 5 bases and J by 7 bases, with 4 bases of the junction left unmatched. In DNA form, the CDR3 reads TGTGCCAGCAGTCAGGGACAGTTTGAAGCTTTCTTT. Its translation: CASSQGQFEAFF.

The CDR3 here is CASSSSAGDSQYTQYF. CDR3 coding DNA: TGTGCCAGCAGCTCGTCGGCAGGGGACTCTCAGTATACGCAGTATTTT. The V gene is TRBV11-3, the J gene TRBJ2-3; D might be TRBD1 or TRBD2, each matching 6 bases. Germline CDR1 SGHNT, CDR2 YENEEA. Deletions cut 4 bases from V and 7 bases from J, with 21 bases between. The CDR3 is made up of 16 amino acids.

The J gene is TRBJ2-7, the V gene TRBV6-5; the D gene is possibly TRBD2 (6 bases). V gave up 6 bases and J gave up 5 bases, with 17 bases separating them. This CDR3 spans 14 amino acids. CDR1 and CDR2 from the germline V gene are MNHEY and SVGAGI. The CDR3 spells CASSTGDGSHEQYF. The CDR3 nucleotides read TGTGCCAGCAGCACGGGGGACGGGTCCCACGAGCAGTACTTC.

The V and J genes are TRBV4-1 and TRBJ1-3, with D possibly matching TRBD1 (6 bases). V lost 3 bases and J 0 bases, leaving 12 bases between the germline ends. The CDR3 covers 16 residues. The germline gives CDR1 MGHRA, CDR2 YSYEKL. As DNA, the CDR3 is TGCGCCAGCAGCCACGACGGACAGAGCTCTGGAAACACCATATATTTT. Translating it yields CASSHDGQSSGNTIYF.

This rearrangement joins TRBV6-5 to TRBJ1-4, with D possibly being TRBD1 (5 bases). V dropped 2 bases and J dropped 3 bases, with 7 bases sitting between them. Germline V gene data show CDR1 as MNHEY and CDR2 as SVGAGI. The CDR3 extends over 14 amino acids. CDR3 in amino acids: CASSYGGANEKLFF. DNA of the CDR3: TGTGCCAGCAGTTACGGGGGAGCTAATGAAAAACTGTTTTTT.

V and J are TRBV7-9 and TRBJ2-3; TRBD1 agrees at 9 bases. CDR1 is SEHNR, CDR2 FQNEAQ, per germline (reference sequence). The CDR3 spans 16 residues. J lost 3 bases, V lost 5 bases, and 9 bases had no gene match. CDR3 amino acids: CASSKIPGQGTDTQYF. In DNA form, the CDR3 reads TGTGCCAGCAGCAAAATACCGGGACAGGGAACAGATACGCAGTATTTT.

The chain employs TRBV2 and TRBJ2-3; 12 bases are a match to TRBD2. Trimming cost V 2 bases and J 6 bases; bases outside gene matches: 6. Germline V gives CDR1 SNHLY, CDR2 FYNNEI. This CDR3 comprises 16 residues. CDR3 in DNA: TGTGCCAGCAGTGAAAGGGCTAGCGGGGGGGCGGATACGCAGTATTTT. It translates to CASSERASGGADTQYF.

Only one count was recorded for this clone. The chain links TRBV27 to TRBJ2-6; 9 nucleotides line up with TRBD1. With V trimmed by 7 bases and J by 2 bases, 6 bases remained unmatched. The CDR3 has 16 residues. Germline CDR1 and CDR2: MNHEY and SMNVEV (reference sequence). CDR3 bases: TGTGCCAGCACTGGGACAGGGATGGCTGGGGCCAACGTCCTGACTTTC. As protein: CASTGTGMAGANVLTF. Full variable domain (missing parts from reference TRBV27 and TRBJ2-6): EAQVTQNPRYLITVTGKKLTVTCSQNMNHEYMSWYRQDPGLGLRQIYYSMNVEVTDKGDVPEGYKVSRKEKRNFPLILESPSPNQTSLYFCASTGTGMAGANVLTFGAGSRLTVL.

The genes are TRBV11-2 and TRBJ2-2; D is tentatively TRBD1 or TRBD2 (6 bases each). Germline V gene data show CDR1 as SGHAT and CDR2 as FQNNGV. The CDR3 has 16 residues. With 3 bases removed from V and 5 bases from J, the gap between germline ends came to 16 bases. The CDR3 here is CASSLMGGAGTGELFF. The CDR3 DNA follows: TGTGCCAGCAGCTTGATGGGGGGCGCGGGGACCGGGGAGCTGTTTTTT.

The CDR3 loop is CASSLSRGLYEQYF. In nucleotides, the CDR3 is TGTGCCAGCAGTTTGAGCAGGGGGCTTTACGAGCAGTACTTC. The V and J genes are TRBV28 and TRBJ2-7, with TRBD1 identical over 8 bases. CDR1 is MDHEN, CDR2 SYDVKM, per germline. V shed 3 bases, J shed 4 bases, and the junction held 5 bases outside the gene matches. The length of the CDR3 is 14 residues.

The chain has TRBV19 and TRBJ1-5; D unresolved. Germline V gene lookup returns CDR1 LNHDA and CDR2 SQIVND (reference sequence). Between the trimmed V and J ends, which lost 3 bases and 0 bases, there was a span of 9 bases. The CDR3 contains 15 residues. For the CDR3, the DNA is TGTGCCAGTAGTATCAGATCCTCTAGCAATCAGCCCCAGCATTTT. Residues: CASSIRSSSNQPQHF. Together with reference TRBV19 and TRBJ1-5, the CDR3 gives the full variable domain: DGGITQSPKYLFRKEGQNVTLSCEQNLNHDAMYWYRQDPGQGLRLIYYSQIVNDFQKGDIAEGYSVSREKKESFPLTVTSAQKNPTAFYLCASSIRSSSNQPQHFGDGTRLSIL.

This clone was observed a handful of times. The chain couples TRBV11-1 to TRBJ2-5; D might be TRBD2 (5 bases). Trimming left V 5 bases short and J 3 bases short, with 13 bases between. The length of the CDR3 is 14 residues. The germline V gene encodes CDR1 SGHAT and CDR2 FQDESV (reference sequence). DNA for the CDR3: TGTGCCAGCAGCACGGACCTAGCCGAAGAGACCCAGTACTTC. Amino acid sequence: CASSTDLAEETQYF.

The chain recombines TRBV28 with TRBJ1-3, with a possible D match to TRBD1 (5 bases). The germline gives CDR1 MDHEN, CDR2 SYDVKM. V lost 4 bases to trimming and J lost 1 base, with 17 bases between them. CDR3 size: 17 residues. DNA for the CDR3: TGTGCCAGCAGTTCCGGTCGGGAGCGGGGGTCTGGAAACACCATATATTTT. Encoded protein: CASSSGRERGSGNTIYF.

The J gene is TRBJ2-3, the V gene TRBV11-3; 8 bases line up with TRBD1. The V gene's germline CDR1 is SGHNT and CDR2 YENEEA. The V segment lost 3 bases and the J segment 6 bases; nucleotides outside the gene matches: 5. This CDR3 has 14 residues. The DNA of the CDR3 is TGTGCCAGCAGCTTGCGGACAGGGAGGGATACGCAGTATTTT. Residues: CASSLRTGRDTQYF.

The chain recombines TRBV30 with TRBJ1-5; tentatively, D is TRBD1 (5 bases). Germline V lookup: CDR1 GTSNPN, CDR2 SVGIG (reference sequence). The V gene lost 3 bases and the J gene lost 6 bases, with 9 bases spanning the gap. The CDR3 is made up of 12 amino acids. CDR3 amino acids: CAWSQGAQPQHF. CDR3 DNA: TGTGCCTGGAGCCAGGGTGCTCAGCCCCAGCATTTT.

This chain links TRBV2 with TRBJ1-1; possible D gene TRBD1, 5 bases. This CDR3 is 11 amino acids long. Per the germline V gene, CDR1 is SNHLY and CDR2 is FYNNEI. The V and J ends lost 3 bases and 7 bases respectively, with 6 bases between them. The CDR3 loop reads CASSEGGEAFF. As DNA, the CDR3 is TGTGCCAGCAGTGAGGGGGGTGAAGCTTTCTTT.

The chain uses TRBV3-1 (or the pseudogene TRBV3-2) and TRBJ1-2, with 8 positions matching TRBD1. This CDR3 spans 14 amino acids. The V segment lost 0 bases and the J segment 6 bases; nucleotides outside the gene matches: 3. Germline V gene sequence: CDR1 LGHDT, CDR2 YNNKEL (reference sequence). CDR3 DNA: TGTGCCAGCAGCCAAGAGCGCAGGGGGCATGGCTACACCTTC. This translates into CASSQERRGHGYTF.

V is TRBV30 and J is TRBJ1-5; D perhaps matches TRBD1 (5 bases). V was trimmed by 2 bases and J by 3 bases, leaving 14 bases between them. Looked up from germline, CDR1 is GTSNPN and CDR2 is SVGIG (reference sequence). The CDR3 is 15 residues long. The CDR3 DNA follows: TGTGCCTGGAGTCCCCGAATAGGGGTCAATCAGCCCCAGCATTTT. This encodes CAWSPRIGVNQPQHF.

The chain is built from TRBV4-3 and TRBJ2-3, with 9 nucleotides matching TRBD1. The V and J ends lost 4 bases and 0 bases, in that order; junction bases with no gene match: 17. CDR1 is LGHNA and CDR2 is YSLEER in the germline V gene. CDR3 size: 20 residues. The CDR3 loop is CASSPVPPGTGPPSTDTQYF. CDR3 in DNA: TGCGCCAGCAGCCCGGTGCCCCCCGGGACAGGGCCTCCTAGCACAGATACGCAGTATTTT.

This clone was found once. This chain joins TRBV10-3 and TRBJ2-7; 11 bases fit TRBD1. The junction had 18 bases not matched to a gene; V was cut back by 3 bases and J by 2 bases. The V gene's germline CDR1 is ENHRY and CDR2 SYGVKD. The CDR3 covers 20 residues. In DNA, the CDR3 is TGTGCCATCAGTGACCCCGGGACAGGGGGGCCTTTTGTAATTCCCTACGAGCAGTACTTC. This gives the protein CAISDPGTGGPFVIPYEQYF.

This chain links TRBV7-3 with TRBJ2-3, with 10 bases lining up with TRBD2. The V and J ends lost 3 bases and 10 bases, in that order; junction bases with no gene match: 10. The CDR3 spans 15 residues. Looked up from germline, CDR1 is SGHTA and CDR2 is FQGTGA. CDR3 amino acids: CASSFPGERGGAQYF. For the CDR3, the DNA is TGTGCCAGCAGCTTCCCCGGAGAGCGGGGGGGGGCGCAGTATTTT.